A single sample is the source of the 27 T cell receptor beta chains below, sequenced in a study of blood T cell repertoires in COVID-19. Assay: immunoSEQ multiplex PCR; the TCRdb copy retains only in-frame clones and omits some. Counted here are about 80,000 clones, around 83% occurring once; the ten biggest clones make up around 39%. The sample taken for sequencing was peripheral blood. The receptors shown here come from a man aged 80 or over with active or convalescent COVID-19.

V and J are TRBV5-4 and TRBJ2-1, with a tentative D call TRBD2 (5 bases). V was shortened by 4 bases and J by 0 bases, with 8 bases between the two germline ends. CDR1 is SGHNT, CDR2 YYREEE, per germline (reference sequence). The CDR3 is made up of 14 amino acids. The CDR3 is CASSPTSSYNEQFF. In DNA form, the CDR3 reads TGTGCCAGCAGCCCAACTAGCTCCTACAATGAGCAGTTCTTC.

This chain links TRBV14 with TRBJ1-3; D unclear. The CDR3 is 14 residues long. CDR1 is SGHDN, CDR2 FVKESK, per germline. Trimming left V 3 bases short and J 0 bases short, with 6 bases between. The CDR3 loop reads CASSQRSSGNTIYF. The CDR3 nucleotides read TGTGCCAGCAGCCAGCGGAGCTCTGGAAACACCATATATTTT.

V and J are TRBV6-5 and TRBJ1-5; a weak D match, TRBD1 (5 bases). Deletions cut 7 bases from V and 7 bases from J, with 17 bases between. The CDR3 is 14 residues long. Germline V gene data show CDR1 as MNHEY and CDR2 as SVGAGI. CDR3 protein: CASTSVQGRQPQHF. DNA for the CDR3: TGTGCCAGCACCTCGGTCCAGGGCCGGCAGCCCCAGCATTTT.

The rearrangement joins TRBV3-1 (or the pseudogene TRBV3-2) to TRBJ1-1; 10 bases align to TRBD1. Germline V gives CDR1 LGHDT, CDR2 YNNKEL (reference sequence). The ends lost 3 bases at V and 5 bases at J; junction bases unmatched: 3. CDR3 length: 14 amino acids. DNA for the CDR3: TGTGCCAGCAGCCATGGGACAGGGGTAACTGAAGCTTTCTTT. This translates into CASSHGTGVTEAFF.

This clone has just one count. The chain couples TRBV6-5 to TRBJ1-5; 12 bases are a match to TRBD1. The CDR3 is made up of 15 amino acids. CDR1 MNHEY and CDR2 SVGAGI come from the germline V gene. The V and J ends lost 7 bases and 5 bases, in that order; junction bases with no gene match: 6. The CDR3 nucleotides are TGTGCCAGCATCCGGGACAGGGGGCTTCATCAGCCCCAGCATTTT. As protein: CASIRDRGLHQPQHF.

J is TRBJ1-2 and V is TRBV9; D not certain. This CDR3 has 16 amino acids. The germline V gene has CDR1 SGDLS and CDR2 YYNGEE. The V gene lost 4 bases and the J gene lost 6 bases, with 22 bases spanning the gap. The CDR3 region has the DNA TGTGCCAGCAGCCCAACTTACGTGGGAGGAACCAATGGCTACACCTTC. Encoded protein: CASSPTYVGGTNGYTF.

The rearrangement uses TRBV3-1 (or the pseudogene TRBV3-2) and TRBJ2-7; D might be TRBD2 (5 bases). The CDR3 contains 12 residues. The V and J ends lost 4 bases and 6 bases respectively, with 10 bases between them. The V gene's germline CDR1 is LGHDT and CDR2 YNNKEL (reference sequence). CDR3 residues: CASSRSGSEQYF. The CDR3 bases are TGTGCCAGCAGCCGTTCGGGGTCCGAGCAGTACTTC.

The chain is built from TRBV28 and TRBJ2-2; TRBD2 matches 9 bases. After removal of 8 bases from V and 5 bases from J, the junction contained 6 bases not matched to a gene. This CDR3 contains 14 residues. Germline CDR1 MDHEN, CDR2 SYDVKM. CDR3 in DNA: TGTGCCAGCGGAGCGGGAGGAGGTACCGGGGAGCTGTTTTTT. Its translation: CASGAGGGTGELFF. Based on the CDR3 plus reference TRBV28 and TRBJ2-2, the full variable domain is DVKVTQSSRYLVKRTGEKVFLECVQDMDHENMFWYRQDPGLGLRLIYFSYDVKMKEKGDIPEGYSVSREKKERFSLILESASTNQTSMYLCASGAGGGTGELFFGEGSRLTVL.

The chain uses TRBV3-1 (or the pseudogene TRBV3-2) and TRBJ2-2, with D hard to call. Germline lookup yields CDR1 LGHDT and CDR2 YNNKEL (reference sequence). Trimming removed 1 base from V and 1 base from J, with 10 bases in between. The CDR3 spans 16 residues. The CDR3 coding sequence is TGTGCCAGCAGCCAAGGGCTCATTTGGAACACCGGGGAGCTGTTTTTT. It specifies CASSQGLIWNTGELFF.

The genes are TRBV7-6 and TRBJ2-5, with 9 bases identical to TRBD2. Trimming removed 4 bases from V and 4 bases from J; junction bases left unmatched: 10. Germline-derived CDR1 and CDR2 are SGHVS and FNYEAQ. The CDR3 consists of 16 residues. In nucleotides, the CDR3 is TGTGCCAGCAGCTCGCGGGAGCGGGAGGATGGAGAGACCCAGTACTTC. As protein: CASSSREREDGETQYF.

The rearrangement joins TRBV6-2 or TRBV6-3 to TRBJ1-1, with TRBD1 matching over 7 bases. Losses at the gene ends were 1 base for V and 6 bases for J; bases not matched to a gene: 2. The germline gives CDR1 MNHEY, CDR2 SVGEGT. The CDR3 contains 13 residues. CDR3 nucleotides: TGTGCCAGCAGTTACTTGACAGGGTCTGAAGCTTTCTTT. This encodes CASSYLTGSEAFF.

Remarks on this clone: The germline gene is not matched at one end of the junction; a read error may be the cause. The chain is built from TRBV7-2 and TRBJ2-3, with TRBD2 matching 7 bases. The CDR3 runs to 13 residues. Germline V gene lookup returns CDR1 SGHTA and CDR2 FQGNSA. The CDR3 loop reads CAGREGGADTQYF. The DNA of the CDR3 is TGTGCCGGCAGGGAGGGAGGGGCAGATACGCAGTATTTT. The entire variable domain, with the rest obtained from reference TRBV7-2 and TRBJ2-3, is as follows: GAGVSQSPSNKVTEKGKDVELRCDPISGHTALYWYRQSLGQGLEFLIYFQGNSAPDKSGLPSDRFSAERTGGSVSTLTIQRTQQEDSAVYLCAGREGGADTQYFGPGTRLTVL.

This clone was detected only once. The chain is built from TRBV2 and TRBJ2-1; D remains ambiguous. V was shortened by 4 bases and J by 4 bases, with 5 bases between the two germline ends. The germline V gene encodes CDR1 SNHLY and CDR2 FYNNEI. CDR3 length: 12 amino acids. The CDR3 nucleotides read TGTGCCAGCAGTGGCAGATACAATGAGCAGTTCTTC. Residues: CASSGRYNEQFF.

V is TRBV27 and J is TRBJ2-5; TRBD1 is a possible D gene (5 bases). CDR1 MNHEY and CDR2 SMNVEV come from the germline V gene (reference sequence). The CDR3 contains 18 residues. Trimming left V 2 bases short and J 2 bases short, with 21 bases between. The CDR3 nucleotides are TGTGCCAGCAGTTTAACCCCCCTCCGCGAGGCAGGGCAAGAGACCCAGTACTTC. This sequence encodes CASSLTPLREAGQETQYF.

The genes are TRBV2 and TRBJ1-2; TRBD1 matches 7 bases. There are 14 residues in the CDR3. V dropped 6 bases and J dropped 2; count of bases not matched to a gene: 6. Germline CDR1 SNHLY, CDR2 FYNNEI. Here the CDR3 reads CASRPGQKNYGYTF. The CDR3 DNA reads as TGTGCCAGCAGACCGGGACAGAAGAACTATGGCTACACCTTC.

J is TRBJ1-5 and V is TRBV28; TRBD1 agrees at 10 bases. The CDR3 is 15 residues long. With 6 bases clipped from V and 6 bases from J, the junction kept 8 bases outside the gene matches. Germline V gives CDR1 MDHEN, CDR2 SYDVKM. CDR3 protein: CASSPGTGDSQPQHF. The DNA for the CDR3 is TGTGCCAGCAGCCCCGGGACAGGGGATTCTCAGCCCCAGCATTTT.

This clone was counted once. This chain connects TRBV6-1 to TRBJ1-1; TRBD1 matches 7 bases. CDR3 length equals 15 residues. Looked up from germline, CDR1 is MNHNS and CDR2 is SASEGT. Trimming took 2 bases from V and 4 from J; bases not matched to a gene: 7. As DNA, the CDR3 is TGTGCCAGCAGTGAACAGGGACAGTCTACCACTGAAGCTTTCTTT. Amino acid sequence: CASSEQGQSTTEAFF.

The gene calls are TRBV7-8 and TRBJ1-6, with TRBD1 matching 9 bases. CDR3 length: 14 amino acids. Trimming removed 4 bases from V and 9 bases from J; junction bases left unmatched: 4. Germline V gene data show CDR1 as SGHVS and CDR2 as FQNEAQ. CDR3 DNA: TGTGCCAGCAGCTGGGACAGGGATGGTTCACCCCTCCACTTT. The encoded protein is CASSWDRDGSPLHF.

The rearrangement links TRBV15 to TRBJ1-2; the D is unclear. The germline V and J ends were trimmed by 0 bases and 8 bases, with 16 bases remaining between them. Germline loops: CDR1 LNHNV, CDR2 YYDKDF (reference sequence). This CDR3 has 15 residues. CDR3 residues: CATSRDDPGLGGYTF. CDR3 nucleotides: TGTGCCACCAGCAGAGACGACCCGGGTCTCGGCGGCTACACCTTC.

The V call is TRBV7-8, the J call TRBJ2-1, with 11 bases matching TRBD2. The CDR3 spans 17 residues. V trimming: 0 bases; J trimming: 4 bases; junction bases outside the gene matches: 5. The germline V gene encodes CDR1 SGHVS and CDR2 FQNEAQ. The CDR3 bases are TGTGCCAGCAGCTTAGCGCTAGCGGGAGGTGGTTACAATGAGCAGTTCTTC. Amino acid sequence: CASSLALAGGGYNEQFF.

The chain joins TRBV14 to TRBJ1-1; D gene ambiguous. Trimming shortened V by 5 bases and J by 1 base, and 8 bases separated the two germline ends. This CDR3 is built from 13 residues. The germline V gene encodes CDR1 SGHDN and CDR2 FVKESK. CDR3 DNA sequence: TGTGCCAGCAGCGCACATTCGAACACTGAAGCTTTCTTT. Its translation is CASSAHSNTEAFF.

The rearrangement links TRBV30 to TRBJ1-5; TRBD1 is a possible D gene (5 bases). The CDR3 covers 13 residues. Germline V lookup: CDR1 GTSNPN, CDR2 SVGIG (reference sequence). Between the trimmed V and J ends, which lost 4 bases and 1 base, there was a span of 8 bases. In DNA form, the CDR3 reads TGTGCCTGGACAGGGTTGAGCAATCAGCCCCAGCATTTT. It yields the protein CAWTGLSNQPQHF.

This clone has just a few counts. The V call is TRBV7-2, the J call TRBJ2-7; 11 nucleotides match TRBD2. Germline assignment: CDR1 SGHTA and CDR2 FQGNSA. The CDR3 extends over 16 amino acids. V shed 5 bases and J 3 bases; nucleotides not matched to a gene: 9. This chain's CDR3 is CASSTVAGGPGYEQYF. DNA for the CDR3: TGTGCCAGCAGCACCGTAGCGGGAGGGCCGGGCTACGAGCAGTACTTC. The full variable domain, with the rest looked up from reference TRBV7-2 and TRBJ2-7, is GAGVSQSPSNKVTEKGKDVELRCDPISGHTALYWYRQSLGQGLEFLIYFQGNSAPDKSGLPSDRFSAERTGGSVSTLTIQRTQQEDSAVYLCASSTVAGGPGYEQYFGPGTRLTVT.

The rearrangement uses TRBV27 and TRBJ2-1; TRBD2 matches at 10 bases. Per germline, CDR1 MNHEY and CDR2 SMNVEV (reference sequence). The length of the CDR3 is 16 residues. V shed 5 bases and J 0 bases; nucleotides not matched to a gene: 4. The CDR3 DNA follows: TGTGCCAGCAGTAATAGCGGGGGGAGCTCCTACAATGAGCAGTTCTTC. This sequence encodes CASSNSGGSSYNEQFF.

V usage is TRBV6-5 and J usage is TRBJ1-1, with 10 positions matching TRBD1. Germline V gene data show CDR1 as MNHEY and CDR2 as SVGAGI. The CDR3 sequence is 16 residues long. The J segment lost 1 base and the V segment lost 6 bases, leaving 8 bases of the junction unmatched. The CDR3 nucleotides are TGTGCCAGCAGCTACGACGGGGACAGGGGGAACACTGAAGCTTTCTTT. It translates to CASSYDGDRGNTEAFF.

The chain links TRBV6-1 to TRBJ1-5; 10 bases match TRBD1. J was trimmed by 5 bases and V by 3 bases; bases with no gene match: 10. Germline CDR1 is MNHNS and CDR2 is SASEGT. The CDR3 loop spans 17 amino acids. CDR3 bases: TGTGCCAGCAGTGAGGGGATGGGACAGGGGAGCGATCAGCCCCAGCATTTT. It is translated as CASSEGMGQGSDQPQHF.

This chain connects TRBV6-5 to TRBJ2-7; 9 positions match TRBD1. Looked up from germline, CDR1 is MNHEY and CDR2 is SVGAGI. Germline trimming cut 8 bases from V and 6 bases from J; bases unmatched to any gene: 11. The CDR3 runs 14 residues. The CDR3 sequence is CASEDRGPGFEQYF. CDR3 coding DNA: TGTGCCAGCGAGGACAGGGGTCCCGGGTTCGAGCAGTACTTC.